Shown below are 3 T cell receptor beta chains from a single sample sequenced in a study of shared clonotypes between healthy human individuals. Produced via immunoSEQ multiplex PCR; TCRdb's table is partial and in-frame only. The sample includes some 1 million clones, under 80% seen only once; the top ten take approximately 1.5%. Sequencing was carried out using memory CD4+ T cells sorted from blood. Described subset: CD45RA-negative fraction. All receptors come from a man aged 18 to 35 in good health.

As DNA, the CDR3 is TGCGCCAGCAGCTTGATAGGGGAGGGAGAGACCCAGTACTTC. Protein: CASSLIGEGETQYF. The chain is built from TRBV5-1 and TRBJ2-5, with TRBD2 matching 7 bases. V shed 1 base and J 4 bases; nucleotides not matched to a gene: 4. CDR3 length: 14 residues. Germline-derived CDR1 and CDR2 are SGHRS and YFSETQ.

The chain uses TRBV6-5 and TRBJ1-4; no reliable D call. The V gene's germline CDR1 is MNHEY and CDR2 SVGAGI. V lost 5 bases and J lost 11, with 15 bases in between. CDR3 length: 13 amino acids. The CDR3 loop is CASSRIGTRKLFF. The CDR3 coding sequence is TGTGCCAGCAGTCGGATAGGAACACGGAAACTGTTTTTT.

The chain links TRBV30 to TRBJ2-3; D is ambiguous. Trimming removed 2 bases from V and 0 bases from J, with 3 bases in between. Germline loops: CDR1 GTSNPN, CDR2 SVGIG (reference sequence). The CDR3 covers 12 residues. CDR3 in DNA: TGTGCCTGGAGTTTCAGCACAGATACGCAGTATTTT. Its protein is CAWSFSTDTQYF.